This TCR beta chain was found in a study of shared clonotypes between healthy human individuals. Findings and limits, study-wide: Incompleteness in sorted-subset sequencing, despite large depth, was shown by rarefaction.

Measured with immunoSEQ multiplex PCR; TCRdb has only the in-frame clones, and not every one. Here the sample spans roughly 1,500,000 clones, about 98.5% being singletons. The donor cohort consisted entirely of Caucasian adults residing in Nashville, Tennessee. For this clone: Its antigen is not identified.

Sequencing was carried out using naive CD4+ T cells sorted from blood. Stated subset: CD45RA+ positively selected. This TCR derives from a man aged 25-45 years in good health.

CDR3: CASSHLRGDEAFF. Written as DNA, the CDR3 is TGTGCCAGCAGCCACCTGAGGGGGGATGAAGCTTTCTTT. This chain joins TRBV11-2 and TRBJ1-1; perhaps TRBD1 as D (6 bases). CDR1 is SGHAT and CDR2 is FQNNGV in the germline V gene. Trimming left V 5 bases short and J 7 bases short, with 14 bases between. This CDR3 is built from 13 residues.